The clone carrying this T cell receptor beta chain was seen a few times. Its cognate antigen is unknown. There were no patients who had received any treatment before thyroid surgery. V lost 2 bases, J lost 5 bases, and 6 bases lay in between. The CDR3 extends over 12 amino acids. CDR1 and CDR2 from the germline V gene are MNHGY and SVAAGI. These data come from a study of metastatic and nonmetastatic thyroid tumors. About the study: Both malignant and benign thyroid patients supplied peripheral blood and tumor or nodule tissue samples, across which the repertoires of these patients were then compared. Study-level points and caveats: In blood and tumor, TCR beta diversity was reportedly significantly higher in malignant thyroid tumors than in benign nodules.

TCRdb called clones again from the PCR reads with MiXCR. The repertoire consists of 30,000 to 40,000 clones, with under 25% occurring once and the leading ten covering less than 4%. The sample was tumor tissue. This chain links TRBV6-9 with TRBJ1-1; no reliable D call. This TCR was recovered from a male donor with papillary thyroid cancer or a benign thyroid nodule (not recorded which). Some clones in this sample may be carry-over from other donors' samples. The CDR3 DNA follows: TGTGCCAGCAGTTATGGTCGGACTGAAGCTTTCTTT. This sequence encodes CASSYGRTEAFF.